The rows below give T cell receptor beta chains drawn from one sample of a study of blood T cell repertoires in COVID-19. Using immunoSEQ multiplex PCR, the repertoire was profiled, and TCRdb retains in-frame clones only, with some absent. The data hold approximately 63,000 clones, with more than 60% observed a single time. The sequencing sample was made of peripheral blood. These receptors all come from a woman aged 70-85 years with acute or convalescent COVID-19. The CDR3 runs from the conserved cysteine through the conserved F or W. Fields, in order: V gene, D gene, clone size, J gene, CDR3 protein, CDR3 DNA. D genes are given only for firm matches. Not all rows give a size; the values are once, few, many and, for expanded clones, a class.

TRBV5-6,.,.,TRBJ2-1,CASSSSNWRSSYNEQFF,TGTGCCAGCAGCTCTAGCAATTGGCGGAGTTCCTACAATGAGCAGTTCTTC
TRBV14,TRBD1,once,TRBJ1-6,CASSRQGPTNSPLHF,TGTGCCAGCAGCCGACAGGGGCCTACGAATTCACCCCTCCACTTT
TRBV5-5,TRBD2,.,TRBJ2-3,CASSGAAGVTDTQYF,TGTGCCAGCAGCGGAGCAGCGGGGGTAACAGATACGCAGTATTTT
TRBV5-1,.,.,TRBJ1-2,CASSLIQGVTGYTF,TGCGCCAGCAGCTTAATACAGGGTGTAACCGGCTACACCTTC
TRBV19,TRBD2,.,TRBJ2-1,CASSSPPTSGGDEQFF,TGTGCCAGTAGTTCGCCTCCGACTAGCGGGGGGGATGAGCAGTTCTTC
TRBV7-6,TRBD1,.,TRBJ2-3,CASSLRGGSTDTQYF,TGTGCCAGCAGCTTGAGAGGGGGCAGCACAGATACGCAGTATTTT
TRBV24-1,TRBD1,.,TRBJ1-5,CATSALGQVQPQHF,TGTGCCACCAGTGCCCTCGGACAGGTTCAGCCCCAGCATTTT
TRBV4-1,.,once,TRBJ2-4,CASSQAQLTPKDFQYF,TGCGCCAGCAGCCAAGCCCAATTGACACCCAAGGATTTTCAGTACTTC
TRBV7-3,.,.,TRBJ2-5,CASSLSGDETQYF,TGTGCCAGCAGCTTATCAGGGGACGAGACCCAGTACTTC
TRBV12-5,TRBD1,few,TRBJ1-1,CASGLTGATEAFF,TGTGCTAGTGGTTTGACAGGGGCCACTGAAGCTTTCTTT
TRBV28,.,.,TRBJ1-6,CASSQIGPLHF,TGTGCCAGCAGCCAAATCGGGCCCCTCCACTTT
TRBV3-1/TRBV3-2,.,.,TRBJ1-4,CASSQSGVEKLFF,TGTGCCAGCAGCCAATCGGGGGTCGAAAAACTGTTTTTT
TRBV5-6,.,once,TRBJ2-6,CASSLAGQGVSGANVLTF,TGTGCCAGCAGCTTAGCGGGCCAGGGGGTCTCTGGGGCCAACGTCCTGACTTTC
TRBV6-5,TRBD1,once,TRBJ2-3,CASRTGTGRTDTQYF,TGTGCCAGCAGGACCGGGACAGGCCGAACAGATACGCAGTATTTT
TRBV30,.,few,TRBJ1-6,CAWARGRPNSPLHF,TGTGCCTGGGCCCGTGGGAGGCCGAATTCACCCCTCCACTTT
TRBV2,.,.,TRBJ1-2,CASSARGDGYTF,TGTGCCAGCAGTGCACGGGGGGATGGCTACACCTTC
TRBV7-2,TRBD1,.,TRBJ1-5,CASSSDRGSNQPQHF,TGTGCCAGCAGCTCCGACAGGGGAAGCAATCAGCCCCAGCATTTT
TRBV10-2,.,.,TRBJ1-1,CASTPSENTEAFF,TGCGCCAGCACACCTTCAGAGAACACTGAAGCTTTCTTT
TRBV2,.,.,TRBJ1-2,CASLGPTGGWGYTF,TGTGCCAGCTTGGGGCCAACGGGCGGCTGGGGCTACACCTTC
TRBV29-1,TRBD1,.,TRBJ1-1,CSVLQGASEAFF,TGCAGCGTTCTCCAGGGGGCATCCGAAGCTTTCTTT
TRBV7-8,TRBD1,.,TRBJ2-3,CASSLQGAGTDTQYF,TGTGCCAGCAGCCTACAGGGGGCTGGGACAGATACGCAGTATTTT
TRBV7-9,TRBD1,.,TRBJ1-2,CASSFPDRGPGYTF,TGTGCCAGCAGCTTTCCGGACAGGGGGCCCGGCTACACCTTC
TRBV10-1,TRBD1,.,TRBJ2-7,CASSAGQGYEQYF,TGCGCCAGCAGTGCGGGACAGGGCTACGAGCAGTACTTC
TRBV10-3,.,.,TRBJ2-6,CAISPDTASGANVLTF,TGTGCCATCAGTCCTGACACCGCCTCTGGGGCCAACGTCCTGACTTTC
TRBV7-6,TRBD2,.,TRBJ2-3,CASSLEASGATDTQYF,TGTGCCAGCAGCTTAGAGGCTAGCGGGGCCACAGATACGCAGTATTTT
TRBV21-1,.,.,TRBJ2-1,CASSLPGLAGANSYNEQFF,TGTGCCAGCAGCCTACCGGGACTAGCGGGGGCTAACTCCTACAATGAGCAGTTCTTC
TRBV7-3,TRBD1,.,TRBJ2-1,CASSSKTGSNEQFF,TGTGCCAGCAGCTCCAAGACAGGGAGCAATGAGCAGTTCTTC
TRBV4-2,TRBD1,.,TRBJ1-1,CASSDYVGTANTEAFF,TGTGCCAGCAGCGATTATGTAGGGACAGCAAACACTGAAGCTTTCTTT
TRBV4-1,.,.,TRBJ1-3,CASSQDHQALSSRNTIYF,TGCGCCAGCAGCCAAGATCATCAGGCCCTCTCATCGCGAAACACCATATATTTT
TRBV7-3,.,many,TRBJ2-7,CASSLIPGSYEQYF,TGTGCCAGCAGCTTAATTCCCGGCTCCTACGAGCAGTACTTC
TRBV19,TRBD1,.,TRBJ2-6,CASSIGTGGSGANVLTF,TGTGCCAGTAGTATAGGGACAGGGGGCTCTGGGGCCAACGTCCTGACTTTC
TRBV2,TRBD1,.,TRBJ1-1,CASTLTGGYTEAFF,TGTGCCAGCACCTTGACAGGGGGTTACACTGAAGCTTTCTTT
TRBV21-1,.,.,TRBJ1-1,CASRQGKMGPNTEAFF,TGTGCCAGCCGACAGGGAAAAATGGGACCTAACACTGAAGCTTTCTTT
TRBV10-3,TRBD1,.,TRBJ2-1,CAISEAGGPSYNEQFF,TGTGCCATCAGTGAAGCAGGGGGACCCTCCTACAATGAGCAGTTCTTC
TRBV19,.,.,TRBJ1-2,CATGVDQANYGYTF,TGTGCCACCGGGGTCGACCAAGCTAACTATGGCTACACCTTC
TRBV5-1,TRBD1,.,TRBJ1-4,CASSQTGSNEKLFF,TGCGCCAGCAGCCAGACAGGGTCTAATGAAAAACTGTTTTTT
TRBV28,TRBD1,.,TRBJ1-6,CASRLGQVNSPLHF,TGTGCCAGCAGGCTCGGACAGGTTAATTCACCCCTCCACTTT
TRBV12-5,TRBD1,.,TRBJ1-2,CASGLVRGLWHGYTF,TGTGCTAGTGGTTTGGTAAGGGGGCTTTGGCATGGCTACACCTTC
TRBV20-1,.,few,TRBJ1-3,CSASTGFSGNTIYF,TGCAGTGCTAGTACAGGGTTTTCTGGAAACACCATATATTTT
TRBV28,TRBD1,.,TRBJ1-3,CASIFTGGSGNTIYF,TGTGCCAGCATTTTTACAGGGGGCTCTGGAAACACCATATATTTT
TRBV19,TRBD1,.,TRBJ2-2,CASSFGQGAHTGELFF,TGTGCCAGTAGTTTCGGACAGGGGGCGCATACCGGGGAGCTGTTTTTT
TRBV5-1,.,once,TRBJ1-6,CASSMEQYNSPLHF,TGCGCCAGCAGCATGGAACAGTATAATTCACCCCTCCACTTT
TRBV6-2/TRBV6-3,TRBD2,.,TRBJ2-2,CASSYSGLAGENTGELFF,TGTGCCAGCAGTTACTCCGGACTAGCGGGGGAAAACACCGGGGAGCTGTTTTTT